The 19 T cell receptor beta chains below all came from one sample that was sequenced in a study of memory CD4+ T cells and cytomegalovirus serostatus. Sequencing used immunoSEQ multiplex PCR; TCRdb keeps in-frame clones, though not all of them. This table has around 54,000 clones, 70% to 75% appearing once. The sort gate was single viable CD3+CD4+CD8-CD45RO+ cells for memory CD4+ T cells. Sample: memory CD4+ T cells from blood. All receptors derive from an adult in good health and CMV-seropositive.

This clone was picked up one time. The rearrangement links TRBV6-6 to TRBJ1-1, with a tentative D call TRBD1 (5 bases). The germline V gene encodes CDR1 MNHNY and CDR2 SVGAGI (reference sequence). Trimming took off 0 bases at V and 4 bases at J, with 9 bases between the two ends. The CDR3 extends over 14 amino acids. The CDR3 is CASSYSGRGTEAFF. CDR3 in DNA: TGTGCCAGCAGTTACTCTGGGAGGGGCACTGAAGCTTTCTTT.

This clone was recorded once. The chain employs TRBV19 and TRBJ1-5; D call uncertain. Germline CDR1 reads LNHDA; CDR2 reads SQIVND (reference sequence). There are 14 residues in the CDR3. V was cut by 4 bases and J by 0 bases, with 7 bases left in between. This CDR3 is CASSKPDSNQPQHF. CDR3 coding DNA: TGTGCCAGTAGTAAGCCAGATAGCAATCAGCCCCAGCATTTT.

J is TRBJ1-5 and V is TRBV6-1; the D gene is possibly TRBD1 (5 bases). The V gene's germline CDR1 is MNHNS and CDR2 SASEGT. Trimming took off 3 bases at V and 6 bases at J, with 12 bases between the two ends. The CDR3 totals 14 residues. CDR3 bases: TGTGCCAGCAGTGAGGTGGGGCAGGTTCAGCCCCAGCATTTT. Translating it yields CASSEVGQVQPQHF.

This chain links TRBV11-3 with TRBJ1-2, with D tentatively TRBD1 (5 bases). Per the germline V gene, CDR1 is SGHNT and CDR2 is YENEEA. The CDR3 sequence is 16 residues long. The V gene lost 1 base and the J gene lost 3 bases, with 15 bases spanning the gap. The CDR3 spells CASSLGGTQEYYGYTF. The DNA of the CDR3 is TGTGCCAGCAGCTTAGGAGGGACCCAGGAGTACTATGGCTACACCTTC.

This clone has only a few counts. The chain employs TRBV4-1 and TRBJ1-4; no reliable D call. This CDR3 region has 16 residues. V lost 1 base and J lost 3, with 12 bases in between. Germline-derived CDR1 and CDR2 are MGHRA and YSYEKL. The CDR3 DNA sequence: TGCGCCAGCAGCCAAGGGGTGAGCTCGGCTAATGAAAAACTGTTTTTT. It specifies CASSQGVSSANEKLFF.

The chain uses TRBV28 and TRBJ1-1; 9 bases map to TRBD1. The germline V gene encodes CDR1 MDHEN and CDR2 SYDVKM. This CDR3 has 13 amino acids. Trimming took 11 bases from V and 6 from J; bases not matched to a gene: 10. CDR3: CAVYRGLFAEAFF. CDR3 bases: TGTGCCGTTTACAGGGGGCTCTTCGCTGAAGCTTTCTTT.

In DNA, the CDR3 is TGTGCCAGCAGCACGGGACAGGGATTTAAGGTGCAGTACTTC. It encodes CASSTGQGFKVQYF. The chain joins TRBV7-9 to TRBJ2-5; 9 bases align to TRBD1. Germline assignment: CDR1 SEHNR and CDR2 FQNEAQ (reference sequence). Trimming took 5 bases from V and 11 from J; bases not matched to a gene: 12. This CDR3 spans 14 amino acids.

This chain links TRBV5-6 with TRBJ2-3; D gene unclear. The germline V gene encodes CDR1 SGHDT and CDR2 YYEEEE. The CDR3 has 16 amino acids. Trimming took off 1 base at V and 1 base at J, with 13 bases between the two ends. The chain's CDR3 is CASSLFVGEGTDTQYF. CDR3 sequence (DNA): TGTGCCAGCAGCTTGTTTGTCGGAGAGGGCACAGATACGCAGTATTTT. The full variable domain, in which reference TRBV5-6 and TRBJ2-3 provide the parts outside the CDR3, is DAGVTQSPTHLIKTRGQQVTLRCSPKSGHDTVSWYQQALGQGPQFIFQYYEEEERQRGNFPDRFSGHQFPNYSSELNVNALLLGDSALYLCASSLFVGEGTDTQYFGPGTRLTVL.

This chain connects TRBV28 to TRBJ1-1; D gene uncertain. The V gene lost 7 bases and the J gene lost 1 base, with 13 bases spanning the gap. There are 14 residues in the CDR3. Germline CDR1 is MDHEN and CDR2 is SYDVKM. The CDR3 DNA follows: TGTGCCAGCATCGGGGTCAATAAGAACACTGAAGCTTTCTTT. It codes for CASIGVNKNTEAFF.

The chain is built from TRBV7-9 and TRBJ2-7, with D unclear. Trimming took 0 bases from V and 3 from J, leaving 9 bases between them. CDR3 size: 14 residues. Germline V gene data show CDR1 as SEHNR and CDR2 as FQNEAQ (reference sequence). The CDR3 DNA follows: TGTGCCAGCAGCTTAGCAGGGTCCCTCTACGAGCAGTACTTC. This sequence encodes CASSLAGSLYEQYF.

This chain connects TRBV2 to TRBJ1-5; 7 bases agree with TRBD1. The V gene's germline CDR1 is SNHLY and CDR2 FYNNEI. The V and J ends lost 7 bases and 6 bases, in that order; junction bases with no gene match: 9. There are 14 residues in the CDR3. The CDR3 reads CASTLGQVPQPQHF. The DNA for the CDR3 is TGTGCCAGCACGTTAGGACAGGTCCCTCAGCCCCAGCATTTT.

The V gene is TRBV5-6, the J gene TRBJ1-2; 7 bases map to TRBD1. The CDR3 runs to 15 residues. V was clipped by 9 bases and J by 1 base; unmatched bases: 12. In germline, CDR1 is SGHDT, CDR2 YYEEEE. CDR3 nucleotides: TGTGCCACCACGGAGCCCACAGGGGTTAACTATGGCTACACCTTC. As protein: CATTEPTGVNYGYTF.

This clone was seen a handful of times. V gene TRBV29-1 combines with J gene TRBJ2-5; D is perhaps TRBD1 or TRBD2 (5 bases each). Germline-derived CDR1 and CDR2 are SQVTM and ANQGSEA. CDR3 length: 15 residues. Trimming removed 6 bases at V and 5 bases at J, with 22 bases between. CDR3 protein: CSVAPGTLIGETQYF. In DNA, the CDR3 is TGCAGCGTGGCCCCGGGGACCTTGATCGGGGAGACCCAGTACTTC. Full variable domain (outside the CDR3, taken from reference TRBV29-1 and TRBJ2-5): SAVISQKPSRDICQRGTSLTIQCQVDSQVTMMFWYRQQPGQSLTLIATANQGSEATYESGFVIDKFPISRPNLTFSTLTVSNMSPEDSSIYLCSVAPGTLIGETQYFGPGTRLLVL.

The gene calls are TRBV10-3 and TRBJ2-6; 8 positions agree with TRBD1. Germline values: CDR1 ENHRY, CDR2 SYGVKD. Losses at the gene ends were 5 bases for V and 0 bases for J; bases not matched to a gene: 3. CDR3 length: 16 amino acids. CDR3 bases: TGTGCCATCAGTAGGACAGGGCCCTCTGGGGCCAACGTCCTGACTTTC. Amino acid sequence: CAISRTGPSGANVLTF.

This clone was detected only once. The J gene is TRBJ1-2, the V gene TRBV10-3; D gene unclear. The V end was cut by 2 bases, the J end by 7 bases, with 5 bases between. This CDR3 is built from 11 residues. Germline V gives CDR1 ENHRY, CDR2 SYGVKD. CDR3 nucleotide sequence: TGTGCCATCAGTGAGGGGAGTGGCTACACCTTC. It translates to CAISEGSGYTF.

This clone occurred a few times. This chain joins TRBV7-6 and TRBJ1-5; D gene ambiguous. Germline values: CDR1 SGHVS, CDR2 FNYEAQ. V was cut by 2 bases and J by 4 bases, with 12 bases left in between. There are 15 residues in the CDR3. The CDR3 is CASSLQSGLNQPQHF. Written as DNA, the CDR3 is TGTGCCAGCAGCTTACAGTCCGGGTTAAATCAGCCCCAGCATTTT.

The rearrangement uses TRBV29-1 and TRBJ2-5; possible D gene TRBD1, 6 bases. The CDR3 is 14 residues long. The germline V gene encodes CDR1 SQVTM and CDR2 ANQGSEA. Trimming cost V 6 bases and J 1 base, with 15 bases left between them. CDR3 in amino acids: CSVTPRGSQETQYF. The CDR3 bases are TGCAGCGTCACTCCCAGGGGCTCCCAAGAGACCCAGTACTTC.

This rearrangement joins TRBV4-2 to TRBJ2-2, with D possibly TRBD1 on 5 matching bases. CDR3 size: 15 residues. V lost 0 bases, J lost 6 bases, and 11 bases lay in between. Germline V gene sequence: CDR1 LGHNA, CDR2 YNFKEQ. The CDR3 is CASSQEGQGSGELFF. The CDR3 DNA is TGTGCCAGCAGCCAAGAGGGGCAGGGTTCCGGGGAGCTGTTTTTT.

The chain employs TRBV4-2 and TRBJ1-1; D remains unclear. Germline V gene data show CDR1 as LGHNA and CDR2 as YNFKEQ. This CDR3 contains 15 residues. Trimming shortened V by 3 bases and J by 1 base, and 12 bases separated the two germline ends. The CDR3 coding sequence is TGTGCCAGCAGCCAGGACCTTCTCGGGAACACTGAAGCTTTCTTT. This codes for CASSQDLLGNTEAFF.